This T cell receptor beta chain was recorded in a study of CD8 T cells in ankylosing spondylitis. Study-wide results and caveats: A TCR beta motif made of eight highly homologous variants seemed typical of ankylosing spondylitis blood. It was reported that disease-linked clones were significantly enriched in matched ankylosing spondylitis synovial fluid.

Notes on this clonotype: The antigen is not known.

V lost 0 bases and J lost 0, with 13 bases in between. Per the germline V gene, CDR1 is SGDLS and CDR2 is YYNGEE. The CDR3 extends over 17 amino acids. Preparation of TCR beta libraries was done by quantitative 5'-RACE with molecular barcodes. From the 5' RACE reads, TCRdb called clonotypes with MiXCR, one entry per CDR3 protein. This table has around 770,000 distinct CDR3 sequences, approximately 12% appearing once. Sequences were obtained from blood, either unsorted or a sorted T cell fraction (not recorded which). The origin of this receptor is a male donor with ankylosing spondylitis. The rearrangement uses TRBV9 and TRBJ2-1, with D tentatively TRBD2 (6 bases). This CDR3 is CASSVDGGLYSYNEQFF. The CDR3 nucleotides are TGTGCCAGCAGCGTAGATGGAGGGCTGTACTCCTACAATGAGCAGTTCTTC.